This T cell receptor (beta chain) was sequenced during a study of shared T cell receptors in the human thymus. Here immunoSEQ multiplex PCR was the method, and the copy in TCRdb shows in-frame clones only, minus some. The sample includes hundreds of thousands of clones, approximately 95% of them seen just once. Germline values: CDR1 MNHEY, CDR2 SMNVEV (reference sequence). CDR3 length equals 18 residues. V gave up 1 base and J gave up 1 base; unmatched junction bases: 5. Sequenced material: thymocytes. This chain connects TRBV27 to TRBJ2-6; 9 bases align to TRBD1. The receptor was isolated from a human donor. For the CDR3, the DNA is TGTGCCAGCAGTTTATATGGACAGGGGATTTCTGGGGCCAACGTCCTGACTTTC. Amino acids: CASSLYGQGISGANVLTF.